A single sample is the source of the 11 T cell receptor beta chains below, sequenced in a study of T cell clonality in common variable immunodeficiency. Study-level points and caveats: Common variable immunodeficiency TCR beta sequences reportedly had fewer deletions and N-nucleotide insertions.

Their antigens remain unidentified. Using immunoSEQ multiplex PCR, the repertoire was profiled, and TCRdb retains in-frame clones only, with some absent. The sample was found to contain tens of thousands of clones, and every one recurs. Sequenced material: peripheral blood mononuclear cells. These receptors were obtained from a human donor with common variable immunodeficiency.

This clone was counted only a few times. Incomplete CDR3 DNA: TGTGCCAGCAGTGAAGCTGAAGGCAGGGGAGTTCTGGGAGGC. It codes for CASSEAEGRGVLGG. The complete CDR3 protein is CASSEAEGRGVLGGYTF. The chain links TRBV6-1 to TRBJ1-2; weak D call: TRBD1 (6 bases). The read ends 3 residues early relative to the CDR3; the germline J gene fills the gap. Germline V gives CDR1 MNHNS, CDR2 SASEGT. CDR3 size: 17 residues.

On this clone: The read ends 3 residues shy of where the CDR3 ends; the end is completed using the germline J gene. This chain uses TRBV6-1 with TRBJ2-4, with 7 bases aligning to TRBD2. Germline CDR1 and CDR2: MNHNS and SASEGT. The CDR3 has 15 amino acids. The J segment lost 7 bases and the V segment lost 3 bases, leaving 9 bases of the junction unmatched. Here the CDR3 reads CASSDNSGLGNIQYF. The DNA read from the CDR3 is TGTGCCAGCAGTGACAATAGCGGGCTGGGGAACATT.

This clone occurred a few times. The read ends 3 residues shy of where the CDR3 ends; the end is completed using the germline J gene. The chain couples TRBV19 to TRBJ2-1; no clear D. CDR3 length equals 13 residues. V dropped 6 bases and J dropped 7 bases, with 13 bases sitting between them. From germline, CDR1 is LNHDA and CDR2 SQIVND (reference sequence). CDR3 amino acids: CASRGHFYNEQFF. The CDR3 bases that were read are TGTGCCAGTAGAGGCCATTTTTATAATGAG.

The CDR3 sequence is CASTTRTGRRNQPQHF. The covered CDR3 bases are TGTGCCAGCACCACAAGGACAGGGAGGCGCAATCAGCCC. This rearrangement joins TRBV6-2 or TRBV6-3 to TRBJ1-5; TRBD1 aligns across 8 bases. Sequencing ends 3 residues short of the CDR3 end; the germline J gene provides the rest. The CDR3 runs 16 residues. J was trimmed by 2 bases and V by 7 bases; bases with no gene match: 10. Germline CDR1 reads MNHEY; CDR2 reads SVGEGT.

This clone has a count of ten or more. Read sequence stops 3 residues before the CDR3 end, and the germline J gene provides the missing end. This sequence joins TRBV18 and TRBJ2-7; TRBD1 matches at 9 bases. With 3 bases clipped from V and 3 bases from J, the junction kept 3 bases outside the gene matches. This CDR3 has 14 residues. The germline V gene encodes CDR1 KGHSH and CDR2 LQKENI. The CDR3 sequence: CASSPPGQGYEQYF. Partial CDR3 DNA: TGTGCCAGCTCACCCCCGGGACAGGGCTACGAG.

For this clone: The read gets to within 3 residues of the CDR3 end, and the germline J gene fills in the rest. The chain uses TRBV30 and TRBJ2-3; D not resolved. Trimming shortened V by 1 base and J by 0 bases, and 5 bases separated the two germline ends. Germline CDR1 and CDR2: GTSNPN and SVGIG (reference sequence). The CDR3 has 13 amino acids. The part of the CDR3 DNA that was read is TGTGCCTGGAGTGGGCCTAGCACAGATACG. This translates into CAWSGPSTDT. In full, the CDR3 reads CAWSGPSTDTQYF.

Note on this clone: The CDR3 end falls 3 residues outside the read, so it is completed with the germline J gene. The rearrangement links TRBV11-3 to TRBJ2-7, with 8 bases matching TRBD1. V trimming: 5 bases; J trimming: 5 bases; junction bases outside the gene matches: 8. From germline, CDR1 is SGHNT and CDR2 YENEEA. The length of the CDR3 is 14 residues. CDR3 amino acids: CASSAGQGKNEQYF. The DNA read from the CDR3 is TGTGCCAGCAGCGCCGGACAGGGTAAGAACGAG.

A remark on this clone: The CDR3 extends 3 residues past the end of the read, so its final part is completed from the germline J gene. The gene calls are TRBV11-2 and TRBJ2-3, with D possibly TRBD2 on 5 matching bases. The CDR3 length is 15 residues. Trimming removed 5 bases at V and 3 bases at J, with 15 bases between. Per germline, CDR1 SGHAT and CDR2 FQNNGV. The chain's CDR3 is CASSPSGWQTDTQYF. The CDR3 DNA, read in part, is TGTGCCAGCAGCCCATCGGGGTGGCAGACAGATACG.

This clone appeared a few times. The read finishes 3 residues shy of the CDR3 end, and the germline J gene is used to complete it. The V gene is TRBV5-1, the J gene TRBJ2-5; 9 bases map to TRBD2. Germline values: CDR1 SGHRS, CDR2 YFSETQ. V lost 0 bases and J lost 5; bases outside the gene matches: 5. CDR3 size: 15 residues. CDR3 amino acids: CASSLVVAGEETQYF. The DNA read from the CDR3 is TGCGCCAGCAGCTTGGTTGTAGCGGGAGAGGAGACC.

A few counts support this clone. The DNA read from the CDR3 is TGTGCCAGCTCACCACGACAGGGAGTGAACGAG. Protein sequence: CASSPRQGVNE. The CDR3 as a whole reads CASSPRQGVNEQYF. J is TRBJ2-7 and V is TRBV18; TRBD1 agrees at 7 bases. The sequenced fragment ends 3 residues before the CDR3 boundary, so the rest is inferred from the germline J gene. This CDR3 has 14 amino acids. The germline V gene has CDR1 KGHSH and CDR2 LQKENI. After removal of 1 base from V and 5 bases from J, the junction contained 5 bases not matched to a gene. The variable domain in full, with the rest retrieved from reference TRBV18 and TRBJ2-7, is NAGVMQNPRHLVRRRGQEARLRCSPMKGHSHVYWYRQLPEEGLKFMVYLQKENIIDESGMPKERFSAEFPKEGPSILRIQQVVRGDSAAYFCASSPRQGVNEQYFGPGTRLTVT.

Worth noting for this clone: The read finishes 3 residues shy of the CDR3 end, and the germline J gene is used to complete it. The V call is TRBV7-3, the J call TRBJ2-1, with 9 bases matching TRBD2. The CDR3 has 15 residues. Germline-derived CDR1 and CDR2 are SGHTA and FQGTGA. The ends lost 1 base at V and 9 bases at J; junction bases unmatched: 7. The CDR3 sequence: CASSLRREGRVEQFF. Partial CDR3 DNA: TGTGCCAGCAGCTTAAGGCGGGAGGGCCGAGTTGAG.